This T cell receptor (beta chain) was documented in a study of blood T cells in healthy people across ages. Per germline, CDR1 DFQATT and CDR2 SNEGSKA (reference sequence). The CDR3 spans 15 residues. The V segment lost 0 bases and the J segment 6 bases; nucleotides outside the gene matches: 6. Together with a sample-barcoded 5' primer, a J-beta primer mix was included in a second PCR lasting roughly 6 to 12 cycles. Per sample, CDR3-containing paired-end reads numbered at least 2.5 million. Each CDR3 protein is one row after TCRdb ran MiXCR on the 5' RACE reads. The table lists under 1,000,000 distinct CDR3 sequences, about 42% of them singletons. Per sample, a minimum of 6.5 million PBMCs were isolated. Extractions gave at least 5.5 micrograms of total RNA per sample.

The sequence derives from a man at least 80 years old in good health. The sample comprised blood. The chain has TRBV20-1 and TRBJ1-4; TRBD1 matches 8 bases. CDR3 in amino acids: CSARDYGQGYEKLFF. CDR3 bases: TGCAGTGCTAGAGATTACGGACAGGGTTATGAAAAACTGTTTTTT.